This T cell receptor beta chain stems from a study of T-cell memory formation after mild COVID-19. About the research overall: The TCR clusters were mostly specific to one donor. Study conclusions and caveats: Mainly in CM and EM were contracting CD4+ clones; CD8+ were in EMRA.

In the case of this clonotype: Its cognate antigen is unknown.

Germline V gene data show CDR1 as MNHEY and CDR2 as SVGAGI. The CDR3 has 15 amino acids. V shed 2 bases, J shed 1 base, and the junction held 2 bases outside the gene matches. TCRdb fed the 5' RACE reads into MiXCR, producing one record per CDR3 protein. The repertoire consists of some 440,000 distinct CDR3 sequences, with about 23% occurring once and the leading ten covering around 12%. The rearrangement links TRBV6-5 to TRBJ2-3, with 8 bases fitting TRBD2. This clonotype originated in an adult woman who had mild COVID-19 (a few samples of this study predate the infection). Cell type and time point are not known. The sequenced material came from PBMCs or a T cell subset sorted from them (not recorded which). The CDR3 sequence is CASSYVGRGTDTQYF. The CDR3 coding sequence is TGTGCCAGCAGTTACGTCGGGAGGGGCACAGATACGCAGTATTTT.